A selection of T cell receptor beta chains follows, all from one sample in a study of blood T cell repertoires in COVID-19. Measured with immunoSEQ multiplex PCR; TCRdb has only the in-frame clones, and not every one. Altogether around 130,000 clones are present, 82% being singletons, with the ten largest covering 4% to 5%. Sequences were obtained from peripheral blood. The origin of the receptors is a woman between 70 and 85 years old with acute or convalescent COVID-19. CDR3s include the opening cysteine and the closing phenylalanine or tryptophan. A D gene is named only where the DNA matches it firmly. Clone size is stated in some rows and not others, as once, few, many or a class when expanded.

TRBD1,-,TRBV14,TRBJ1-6,CASSLPGRGNSPLHF,TGTGCCAGCAGCCTACCCGGCAGGGGGAATTCACCCCTCCACTTT
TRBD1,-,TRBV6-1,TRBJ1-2,CASSERAGGGYGYTF,TGTGCCAGCAGTGAACGGGCAGGGGGCGGGTATGGCTACACCTTC
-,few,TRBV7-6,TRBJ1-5,CASSLGSGQISNQPQHF,TGTGCCAGCAGCTTAGGCTCCGGACAGATTAGCAATCAGCCCCAGCATTTT
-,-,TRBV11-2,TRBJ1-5,CASSLDGNPGRNQPQHF,TGTGCCAGCAGCTTAGATGGAAACCCCGGCAGGAATCAGCCCCAGCATTTT
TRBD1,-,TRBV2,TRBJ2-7,CASSGTGLGQYF,TGTGCCAGCAGCGGGACAGGCCTTGGGCAGTACTTC
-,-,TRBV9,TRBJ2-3,CASTRIDTQYF,TGTGCCAGCACTAGGATAGATACGCAGTATTTT
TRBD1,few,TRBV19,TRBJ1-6,CASSPQGQINSPLHF,TGTGCCAGTAGTCCGCAGGGACAGATTAATTCACCCCTCCACTTT
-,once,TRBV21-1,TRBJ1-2,CASSRRTGANYGYTF,TGTGCCAGCAGCAGACGGACAGGGGCTAACTATGGCTACACCTTC
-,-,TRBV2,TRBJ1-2,CASRAGPTTGYTF,TGTGCCAGCAGGGCAGGGCCAACCACGGGCTACACCTTC
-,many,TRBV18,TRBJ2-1,CASSQFLGDSYNEQFF,TGTGCCAGCTCGCAGTTCCTCGGGGACTCCTACAATGAGCAGTTCTTC
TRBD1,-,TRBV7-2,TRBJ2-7,CASSSHGTGKNYEQYF,TGTGCCAGCAGCAGCCACGGGACAGGTAAAAACTACGAGCAGTACTTC
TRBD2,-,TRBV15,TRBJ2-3,CATSRDFGLAGTTDTQYF,TGTGCCACCAGCAGAGATTTCGGACTAGCGGGGACCACAGATACGCAGTATTTT
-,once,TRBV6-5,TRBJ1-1,CASTSGSYTEAFF,TGTGCCAGCACGTCGGGGTCTTACACTGAAGCTTTCTTT
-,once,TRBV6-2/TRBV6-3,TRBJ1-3,CASTPTGQNTIYF,TGTGCCAGCACCCCGACCGGACAAAACACCATATATTTT
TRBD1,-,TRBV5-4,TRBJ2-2,CASSRDRHGELFF,TGTGCCAGCAGTAGGGACAGACACGGGGAGCTGTTTTTT
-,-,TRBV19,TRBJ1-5,CASSIKGGGVLGQPQHF,TGTGCCAGTAGTATCAAGGGAGGGGGAGTCTTGGGACAGCCCCAGCATTTT
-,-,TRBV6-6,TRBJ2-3,CASSRTETRTDTQYF,TGTGCCAGCAGCCGGACAGAGACCCGCACAGATACGCAGTATTTT
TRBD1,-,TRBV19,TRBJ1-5,CASSTTGVQPQHF,TGTGCCAGTAGTACGACAGGGGTTCAGCCCCAGCATTTT
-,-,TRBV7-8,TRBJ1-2,CASSLGLTVLYTF,TGTGCCAGCAGCTTAGGTCTTACAGTTCTCTACACCTTC
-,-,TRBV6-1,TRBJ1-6,CASSEFTNRSPLHF,TGTGCCAGCAGTGAATTTACTAATCGTTCACCCCTCCACTTT
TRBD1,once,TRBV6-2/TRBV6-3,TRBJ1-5,CASSYSGQVSNQPQHF,TGTGCCAGCAGTTACTCGGGACAGGTGTCCAATCAGCCCCAGCATTTT
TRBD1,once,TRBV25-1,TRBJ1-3,CASERTGGWARSGNTIYF,TGTGCCAGCGAAAGGACAGGGGGTTGGGCCCGATCTGGAAACACCATATATTTT
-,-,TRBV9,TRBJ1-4,CASTPGGYDEKLFF,TGTGCCAGCACCCCTGGGGGGTATGATGAAAAACTGTTTTTT
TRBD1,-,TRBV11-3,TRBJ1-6,CASSLGDRGLGTRSPLHF,TGTGCCAGCAGCTTAGGGGACAGGGGGTTGGGGACAAGATCACCCCTCCACTTT
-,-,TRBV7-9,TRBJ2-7,CASSLGRGISYEQYF,TGTGCCAGCAGCTTAGGACGGGGTATCTCCTACGAGCAGTACTTC
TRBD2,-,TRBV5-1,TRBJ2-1,CASSLIAGGMVEQFF,TGCGCCAGCAGCTTGATAGCGGGGGGGATGGTTGAGCAGTTCTTC
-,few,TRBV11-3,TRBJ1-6,CASSLQGWGSPLHF,TGTGCCAGCAGCCTCCAGGGGTGGGGTTCACCCCTCCACTTT
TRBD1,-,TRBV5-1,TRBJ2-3,CASSLAGTTGGTDTQYF,TGCGCCAGCAGCTTGGCCGGGACGACAGGGGGAACAGATACGCAGTATTTT
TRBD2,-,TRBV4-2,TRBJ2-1,CASSDFAGGQYNEQFF,TGTGCCAGCAGCGACTTCGCGGGGGGGCAGTACAATGAGCAGTTCTTC
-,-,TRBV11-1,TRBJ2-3,CASSLSTTSDTQYF,TGTGCCAGCAGCTTAAGTACGACAAGTGATACGCAGTATTTT
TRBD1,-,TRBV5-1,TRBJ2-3,CASSLQGASTDTQYF,TGCGCCAGCAGCTTGCAGGGGGCTAGCACAGATACGCAGTATTTT
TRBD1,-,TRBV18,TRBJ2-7,CASSPRQGDADEQYF,TGTGCCAGCTCACCCCGACAGGGGGACGCTGACGAGCAGTACTTC
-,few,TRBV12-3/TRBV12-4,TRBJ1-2,CASRLGYGYTF,TGTGCCAGCAGGCTAGGTTATGGCTACACCTTC
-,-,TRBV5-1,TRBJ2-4,CASSLAPGPENIQYF,TGCGCCAGCAGCTTGGCCCCAGGGCCGGAAAACATTCAGTACTTC
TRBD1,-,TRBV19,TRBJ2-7,CASSPRDRRYEQYF,TGTGCCAGTAGTCCCCGGGACAGACGCTACGAGCAGTACTTC
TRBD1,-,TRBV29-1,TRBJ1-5,CSVTTGTGHQPQHF,TGCAGCGTGACAACCGGGACAGGTCATCAGCCCCAGCATTTT
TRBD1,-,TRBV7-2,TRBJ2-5,CASSLTPRQGRTQYF,TGTGCCAGCAGCCTGACACCCAGACAGGGTCGGACCCAGTACTTC
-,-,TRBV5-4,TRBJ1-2,CASSLRRAGPGYTF,TGTGCCAGCAGCTTGAGGAGGGCAGGGCCTGGCTACACCTTC
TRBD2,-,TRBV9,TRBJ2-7,CASSVESSGGVSSYEQYF,TGTGCCAGCAGCGTAGAAAGTAGCGGGGGGGTGAGCTCCTACGAGCAGTACTTC
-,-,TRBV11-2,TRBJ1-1,CASSLDGGRTEAFF,TGTGCCAGCAGCTTAGACGGGGGGCGTACTGAAGCTTTCTTT
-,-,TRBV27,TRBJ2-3,CATSDRPFLGTDTQYF,TGTGCCACCTCGGACAGACCCTTCCTTGGCACAGATACGCAGTATTTT
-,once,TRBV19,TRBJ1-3,CASSIVSGGNTIYF,TGTGCCAGTAGTATTGTGTCAGGGGGAAACACCATATATTTT
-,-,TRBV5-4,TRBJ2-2,CASSLVTGYTGELFF,TGTGCCAGCAGCTTAGTCACAGGCTACACCGGGGAGCTGTTTTTT
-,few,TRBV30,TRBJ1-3,CAWSLLRSSGNTIYF,TGTGCCTGGAGTCTTCTCCGGAGCTCTGGAAACACCATATATTTT
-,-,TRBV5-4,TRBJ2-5,CASSLETEETQYF,TGTGCCAGCAGCTTGGAGACAGAAGAGACCCAGTACTTC
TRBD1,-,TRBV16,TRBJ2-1,CASSHRTGYWEQFF,TGTGCCAGCAGCCATCGGACAGGGTACTGGGAGCAGTTCTTC
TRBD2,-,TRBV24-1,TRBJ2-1,CATSDVSSGGYNEQFF,TGTGCCACCAGTGATGTCTCTAGCGGGGGTTACAATGAGCAGTTCTTC
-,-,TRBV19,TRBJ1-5,CASSFLNQPQHF,TGTGCCAGTAGTTTCTTGAATCAGCCCCAGCATTTT
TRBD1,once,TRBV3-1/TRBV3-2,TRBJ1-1,CASSQINRGRAFF,TGTGCCAGCAGCCAAATTAACAGGGGACGAGCTTTCTTT